This T cell receptor beta chain originates from a study of CD8+ T cells in alopecia areata. Overall study context: Affected scalp percentage gauged treated patients' severity. Study observations and caveats: Between patients, shared TCR sequences were less clear than in mice. This was possibly due in part to HLA diversity in the patient population. Sequencing of scalp samples also captures resident alphabeta T cells of normal skin.

Treatment defined: oral pan-JAK inhibitor, 5-10 mg twice daily. The researchers isolated CD4+ and CD8+ T cells from PBMCs by sorting. About this clone: What it recognizes is unknown. The CDR3 ends on some other residue instead of the conserved phenylalanine or tryptophan, so this is likely a read error. The limits of the CDR3 on the DNA are not certain, so only TCRdb's listed CDR3 is given.

cDNA reverse transcribed from extracted RNA served as the sequencing template. Generated by immunoSEQ multiplex PCR, the TCRdb table keeps only in-frame clones and is missing some. Here the sample spans roughly 100,000 clones, roughly 60% being singletons. Specimen: CD8+ T cells sorted from blood, collected between weeks 55 and 70, from a patient treated with tofacitinib. The source is a human donor with alopecia areata.

CDR3 in amino acids: CSASPHHL. The J gene is TRBJ1-2, the V gene TRBV20-1; TRBD1 is taken as the D call from the table, unchecked against the DNA. Germline V CDR1 and CDR2: DFQATT, SNEGSKA (reference sequence). The CDR3 totals 8 residues, both ends included.